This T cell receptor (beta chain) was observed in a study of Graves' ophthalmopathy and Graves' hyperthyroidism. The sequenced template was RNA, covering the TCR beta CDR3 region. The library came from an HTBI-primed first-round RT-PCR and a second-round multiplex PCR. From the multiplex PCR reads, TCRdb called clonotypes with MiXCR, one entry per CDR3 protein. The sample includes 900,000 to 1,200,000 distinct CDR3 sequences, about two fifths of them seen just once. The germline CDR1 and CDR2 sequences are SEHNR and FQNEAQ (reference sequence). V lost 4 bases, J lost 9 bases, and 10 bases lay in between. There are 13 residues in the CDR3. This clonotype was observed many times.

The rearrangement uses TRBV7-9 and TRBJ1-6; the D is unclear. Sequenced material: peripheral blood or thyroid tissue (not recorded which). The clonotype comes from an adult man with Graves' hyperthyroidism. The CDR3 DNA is TGTGCCAGCAGCTCCGGCGGGGTTTCACCCCTCCACTTT. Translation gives CASSSGGVSPLHF.